This T cell receptor (beta chain) was captured in a study of neoadjuvant anti-PD-1 for oral cavity cancer. The CDR3 spans 13 residues. The V gene's germline CDR1 is MNHEY and CDR2 SVGAGI. The V end lost 5 bases, the J end lost 7 bases, and 14 bases lay between the germline ends. These newly diagnosed stage II-IVA oral cavity squamous cell carcinoma patients had no prior systemic or radiation treatment. The sample holds a few counts of this clone. Its antigen remains unknown. Study-wide results and limits: Higher pretreatment Treg/Th17 ratios tracked higher pretreatment blood clonality. TCR analyses covered only a few patients per response group.

The protocol was immunoSEQ multiplex PCR, while the TCRdb copy is restricted to in-frame clones and leaves out a portion. Of about 16,000 clones listed, 64% are singletons. V usage is TRBV6-5 and J usage is TRBJ1-2; D gene ambiguous. The sample was PBMCs, taken before nivolumab (anti-PD-1) treatment. This clonotype was sampled from a person between 40 and 85 years old with oral cavity squamous cell carcinoma. CDR3 sequence reads: CASSNPSSPGYTF. The CDR3 DNA is TGTGCCAGCAGTAACCCCTCGTCCCCTGGCTACACCTTC.